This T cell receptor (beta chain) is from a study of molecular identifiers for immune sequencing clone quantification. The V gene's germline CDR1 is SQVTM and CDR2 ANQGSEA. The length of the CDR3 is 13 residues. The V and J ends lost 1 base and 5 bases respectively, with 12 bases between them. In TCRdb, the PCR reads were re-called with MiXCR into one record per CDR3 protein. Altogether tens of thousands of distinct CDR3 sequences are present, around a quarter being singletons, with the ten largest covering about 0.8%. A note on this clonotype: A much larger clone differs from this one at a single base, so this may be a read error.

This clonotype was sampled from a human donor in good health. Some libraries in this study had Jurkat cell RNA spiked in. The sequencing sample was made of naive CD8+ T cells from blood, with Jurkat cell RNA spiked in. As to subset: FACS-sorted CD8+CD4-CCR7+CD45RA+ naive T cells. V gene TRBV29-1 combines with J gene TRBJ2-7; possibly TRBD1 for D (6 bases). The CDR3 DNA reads TGCAGCGTTGAAGGGTCAGGGGATAACGAGCAGTACTTC. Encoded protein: CSVEGSGDNEQYF.